These 17 T cell receptor beta chains were sequenced from one sample in a study of lymphopenia after photon versus proton radiotherapy (dated by TCRdb to 2018 to 2020). Libraries were made using the immunoSEQ multiplex PCR assay. The table comes from immuneACCESS by way of TCRdb, which keeps in-frame sequences with V and J called. Part of the clones is missing from these tables; in studies checked, under half for an unresolved V gene and the rest for unknown reasons. The sample table lists more than 20,000 clones, roughly four fifths of them with a count of one. In total, the top ten clones hold approximately 3.7% of the sample. The material sequenced was peripheral blood, taken from a patient treated with photon-based radiotherapy. The origin of the receptors is a woman aged 45-65 years with pancreatic cancer.

The chain recombines TRBV15 with TRBJ2-3, with 7 bases that match TRBD2. V gave up 4 bases and J gave up 3 bases; unmatched junction bases: 7. The CDR3 covers 15 residues. From germline, CDR1 is LNHNV and CDR2 YYDKDF (reference sequence). CDR3 in DNA: TGTGCCACCAGCACCGGGGGGACTCTAACAGATACGCAGTATTTT. This sequence encodes CATSTGGTLTDTQYF.

The genes are TRBV18 and TRBJ1-2; D might be TRBD1 (6 bases). Germline V lookup: CDR1 KGHSH, CDR2 LQKENI. This CDR3 is built from 14 residues. V dropped 4 bases and J dropped 5 bases, with 14 bases sitting between them. CDR3 DNA: TGTGCCAGCTCACTAAGAGGACAGCATTATGGCTACACCTTC. The encoded protein is CASSLRGQHYGYTF.

This sequence joins TRBV30 and TRBJ1-1; D remains unclear. Deletions cut 1 base from V and 5 bases from J, with 8 bases between. Germline assignment: CDR1 GTSNPN and CDR2 SVGIG (reference sequence). The CDR3 extends over 12 amino acids. CDR3 coding DNA: TGTGCCTGGAGTGATGGTCGTACTGAAGCTTTCTTT. Its translation is CAWSDGRTEAFF.

This clone was seen just once. V and J are TRBV30 and TRBJ1-1; perhaps TRBD1 as D (5 bases). The V end lost 4 bases, the J end lost 1 base, and 16 bases lay between the germline ends. The CDR3 runs to 15 residues. Germline CDR1 GTSNPN, CDR2 SVGIG (reference sequence). In nucleotides, the CDR3 is TGTGCCTGGACCCAGGGAAGTAGAGCGAACACTGAAGCTTTCTTT. The encoded protein is CAWTQGSRANTEAFF.

The V and J genes are TRBV9 and TRBJ2-3, with 10 bases lining up with TRBD2. The CDR3 extends over 16 amino acids. CDR1 is SGDLS and CDR2 is YYNGEE in the germline V gene. Germline trimming cut 0 bases from V and 5 bases from J; bases unmatched to any gene: 6. CDR3 sequence: CASSVGGLASEDTQYF. The CDR3 region has the DNA TGTGCCAGCAGCGTAGGGGGACTAGCGTCGGAAGATACGCAGTATTTT.

V gene TRBV9 combines with J gene TRBJ2-7; 7 positions match TRBD1. The trim removed 3 bases at V and 2 bases at J, leaving 11 bases unmatched. Germline V lookup: CDR1 SGDLS, CDR2 YYNGEE. The CDR3 runs to 16 residues. CDR3 protein: CASSATGTEAPYEQYF. In DNA, the CDR3 is TGTGCCAGCAGCGCAACCGGGACAGAAGCACCCTACGAGCAGTACTTC.

The chain combines TRBV18 with TRBJ2-1; 8 bases map to TRBD2. Germline CDR1 is KGHSH and CDR2 is LQKENI. This CDR3 has 15 residues. With V trimmed by 0 bases and J by 7 bases, 5 bases remained unmatched. This chain's CDR3 is CASSPPGLGGNEQFF. The CDR3 DNA reads as TGTGCCAGCTCACCACCGGGACTAGGCGGAAATGAGCAGTTCTTC.

The CDR3 DNA reads TGTGCCAGCAGCTGGGGAGATACGCAGTATTTT. Translating it yields CASSWGDTQYF. The chain couples TRBV14 to TRBJ2-3; D uncertain. This CDR3 has 11 amino acids. Germline V gives CDR1 SGHDN, CDR2 FVKESK. The V gene lost 5 bases and the J gene lost 5 bases, with 5 bases spanning the gap.

The V gene is TRBV11-3, the J gene TRBJ2-2, with 16 bases aligning to TRBD2. The CDR3 runs to 18 residues. The ends lost 5 bases at V and 4 bases at J; junction bases unmatched: 7. Germline assignment: CDR1 SGHNT and CDR2 YENEEA. CDR3 residues: CASSLGLAGGPVTGELFF. The CDR3 region has the DNA TGTGCCAGCAGCCTGGGACTAGCGGGAGGGCCCGTCACCGGGGAGCTGTTTTTT. The entire variable domain, with the rest obtained from reference TRBV11-3 and TRBJ2-2, is as follows: EAGVVQSPRYKIIEKKQPVAFWCNPISGHNTLYWYLQNLGQGPELLIRYENEEAVDDSQLPKDRFSAERLKGVDSTLKIQPAELGDSAVYLCASSLGLAGGPVTGELFFGEGSRLTVL.

Here the CDR3 DNA reads TGTGCCAGCAGCAACAGGGACAGCTTGACCTACGAGCAGTACTTC. This sequence encodes CASSNRDSLTYEQYF. V is TRBV11-2 and J is TRBJ2-7, with TRBD1 identical over 7 bases. CDR3 length: 15 amino acids. V lost 5 bases and J lost 2; bases outside the gene matches: 9. CDR1 and CDR2 from the germline V gene are SGHAT and FQNNGV.

CDR3 sequence (DNA): TGTGCCAGCAGTCTGCCCCAGGGGGCGGGCAATCAGCCCCAGCATTTT. It codes for CASSLPQGAGNQPQHF. The V and J genes are TRBV28 and TRBJ1-5; TRBD1 matches at 8 bases. This CDR3 region has 16 residues. Germline CDR1 reads MDHEN; CDR2 reads SYDVKM. Trimming took 5 bases from V and 2 from J; bases not matched to a gene: 8.

The J gene is TRBJ2-7, the V gene TRBV10-3, with D possibly called TRBD1 or TRBD2 (5 bases each). The length of the CDR3 is 15 residues. Per the germline V gene, CDR1 is ENHRY and CDR2 is SYGVKD. V was clipped by 0 bases and J by 2 bases, with 11 bases between them. In DNA form, the CDR3 reads TGTGCCATCAGTGAGTCAACAGGAGGCCCCTACGAGCAGTACTTC. It yields the protein CAISESTGGPYEQYF.

The rearrangement uses TRBV5-4 and TRBJ2-1, with TRBD2 matching over 9 bases. Germline V CDR1 and CDR2: SGHNT, YYREEE (reference sequence). Germline trimming cut 0 bases from V and 1 base from J; bases unmatched to any gene: 5. There are 17 residues in the CDR3. The CDR3 spells CASSLGAGGSSYNEQFF. The CDR3 DNA reads as TGTGCCAGCAGCTTGGGCGCGGGAGGGTCATCCTACAATGAGCAGTTCTTC. Full variable domain (remainder filled in from reference TRBV5-4 and TRBJ2-1): ETGVTQSPTHLIKTRGQQVTLRCSSQSGHNTVSWYQQALGQGPQFIFQYYREEENGRGNFPPRFSGLQFPNYSSELNVNALELDDSALYLCASSLGAGGSSYNEQFFGPGTRLTVL.

This clone was counted only a few times. V is TRBV29-1 and J is TRBJ1-1; D possibly corresponds to TRBD1 (6 bases). There are 12 residues in the CDR3. Germline V gene data show CDR1 as SQVTM and CDR2 as ANQGSEA. The germline V and J ends were trimmed by 7 bases and 3 bases, with 12 bases remaining between them. The CDR3 DNA follows: TGCAGCGGCCGGGACACCCACACTGAAGCTTTCTTT. Translated, it gives CSGRDTHTEAFF.

CDR3 in DNA: TGCGCCAGCAGCTTTGAGGTGCGGGGGGGCGCATCGGGCTACACCTTC. It codes for CASSFEVRGGASGYTF. The rearrangement links TRBV5-1 to TRBJ1-2; maybe TRBD1 (6 bases). Germline values: CDR1 SGHRS, CDR2 YFSETQ. Trimming shortened V by 2 bases and J by 8 bases, and 22 bases separated the two germline ends. The CDR3 has 16 amino acids.

Turning to this clone: This sample includes further DNA sequences coding for the same CDR3. The chain is built from TRBV7-8 and TRBJ1-3, with 7 bases matching TRBD1. This CDR3 is built from 14 residues. Trimming cost V 9 bases and J 4 bases; bases outside gene matches: 9. The germline CDR1 and CDR2 sequences are SGHVS and FQNEAQ. CDR3 nucleotide sequence: TGTGCCAGTTCAAACAGGGGATCAGGAAACACCATATATTTT. Protein: CASSNRGSGNTIYF.

The chain employs TRBV18 and TRBJ1-6, with TRBD1 as a possible D gene (5 bases). In germline, CDR1 is KGHSH, CDR2 LQKENI. The CDR3 sequence is 12 residues long. Trimming left V 4 bases short and J 13 bases short, with 11 bases between. CDR3 DNA: TGTGCCAGCTCACAGGGGCCTCCGCCCCTCCACTTT. Translation gives CASSQGPPPLHF.